This TCR beta chain was sequenced during a study of T-cell reconstitution after alpha-beta-depleted transplantation in children. The CDR3 extends over 16 amino acids. V lost 3 bases and J 0 bases, leaving 12 bases between the germline ends. The germline gives CDR1 LGHDT, CDR2 YNNKEL (reference sequence). The table lists this clonotype with many counts. Antigen unknown. Whole-study results and caveats: For some patients, TCRbeta diversity was high at day 60 because of recipient T cells and thymic progenitors that survived. Newly made T cells mostly supplied T-cell counts and diversity one year after transplant.

Unique molecular identifiers were used to barcode this TCRbeta library. TCRdb redid the calling of the PCR reads with MiXCR, one entry per CDR3 protein. Of about 200,000 distinct CDR3 sequences in the sample, roughly 6.3% were seen once. This receptor was identified in a girl less than two years old with combined immunodeficiency, due to receive a stem cell transplant. This chain joins TRBV3-1 and TRBJ2-1; D gene unclear. The input for sequencing was PBMCs, taken before TCRalphabeta/CD19-depleted stem cell transplant. The CDR3 here is CASSHRHPPSYNEQFF. The CDR3 DNA reads TGTGCCAGCAGCCATCGTCATCCCCCCTCCTACAATGAGCAGTTCTTC.